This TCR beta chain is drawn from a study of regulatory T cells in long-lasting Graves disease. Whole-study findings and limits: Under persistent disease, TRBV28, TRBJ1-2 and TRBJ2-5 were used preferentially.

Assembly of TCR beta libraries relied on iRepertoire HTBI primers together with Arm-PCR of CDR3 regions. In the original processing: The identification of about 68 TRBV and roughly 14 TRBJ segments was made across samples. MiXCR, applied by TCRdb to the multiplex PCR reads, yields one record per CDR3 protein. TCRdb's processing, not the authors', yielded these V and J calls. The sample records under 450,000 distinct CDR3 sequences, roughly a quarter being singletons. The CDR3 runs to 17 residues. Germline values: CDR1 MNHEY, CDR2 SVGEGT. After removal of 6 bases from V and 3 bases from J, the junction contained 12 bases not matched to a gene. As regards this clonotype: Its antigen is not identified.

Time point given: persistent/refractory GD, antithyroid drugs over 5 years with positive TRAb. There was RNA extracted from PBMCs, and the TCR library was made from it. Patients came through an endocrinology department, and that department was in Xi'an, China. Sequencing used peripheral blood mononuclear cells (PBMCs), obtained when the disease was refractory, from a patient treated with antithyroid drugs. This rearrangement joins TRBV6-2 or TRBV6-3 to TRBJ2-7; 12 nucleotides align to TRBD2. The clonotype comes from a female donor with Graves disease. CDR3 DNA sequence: TGTGCCAGCAGCTTGGCCTCTAGCGGGAGGGCCCGCTACGAGCAGTACTTC. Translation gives CASSLASSGRARYEQYF.